The following is a TCR beta chain sequence with its context. As yet, its antigen is unknown. Following a re-call of the 5' RACE reads, TCRdb has one entry per CDR3 protein and lacks DNA. The listing records over 250,000 distinct CDR3 sequences. This record comes from a study of T cells expressing NK-cell markers. Study conclusions and caveats: Of the CD8+ T cells in 5 to 7 donors, roughly 1.0-7.0% belonged to dominant NKG2C+ clonotypes. Whether expanded NKG2C+ T cell clones recognized HCMV stayed uncertain.

Germline loops: CDR1 DFQATT, CDR2 SNEGSKA (reference sequence). The CDR3 covers 15 residues. The receptor was isolated from a woman between 18 and 75 years old in good health. This rearrangement joins TRBV20-1 to TRBJ1-6; the TCRdb call, TRBD1, lacks DNA for checking. Specimen: blood T cells: a sorted CD56 or NKG2C T cell subset, CD4+ or CD8+ T cells, or bulk PBMC T cells (not recorded which). The chain's CDR3 is CSARATGGIDSPLHF.